The entry below describes one TCR beta chain. The sample holds many counts of this clonotype. Its antigen remains unidentified. Nothing much larger sits one base from this clone, and base qualities are not available. The data were obtained in a study of regulatory T cells in long-lasting Graves disease (dated by TCRdb to about 2021). Notes on the research overall: Persistent Graves' disease was defined as antithyroid drug treatment for over 5 years with persistently positive TSH receptor autoantibodies. Peripheral blood TCR sequencing and RNA sequencing compared persistent Graves' disease patients with newly diagnosed Graves' disease patients. The study was registered as a clinical trial and conducted in China. A total of about 35 samples underwent TCR sequencing, from about 13 patients with persistent Graves' disease and approximately 20 patients with newly diagnosed Graves' disease. On average, persistent Graves' disease patients in the clinical cohort had been on antithyroid drugs for approximately 10 years.

The receptor library was made with multiplex PCR. Sequenced using an Illumina HiSeq 4000. To build TCR beta libraries, CDR3 regions were amplified by Arm-PCR using iRepertoire HTBI primers. Before sequencing, the PCR products went through gel purification. Per the original workflow: Gene usage analysis of CDR3 amino acid clonotypes relied on the 60 or so TRBV and over 13 TRBJ segments identified across samples. COPE and FqMerger were used to merge the filtered high-quality paired reads into contigs. Contigs were aligned with BLAST to IMGT TRBV, TRBD and TRBJ reference genes, and CDR3 was defined per IMGT. Highly expanded clones were defined as clonotypes with a frequency above 0.1%. Shannon entropy was used to measure repertoire diversity, and the Gini coefficient was used to measure V-J evenness. A clonotype was considered public if more than one individual shared it. TCRdb handled the public reads itself, with Q25 trimming in fastp and clone calling in MiXCR, and kept productive beta chains. Rows matching on CDR3 protein sequence are summarized as one entry with the most common DNA and genes. These V and J calls derive from TCRdb rather than the authors' analysis. This sample holds some 370,000 distinct CDR3 sequences; roughly 23% were observed only once. The ten largest account for under 35% of the sample.

The CDR3 contains 18 residues, cysteine and phenylalanine counted. The read is trimmed to its CDR3 DNA, 54 bases read in frame from base 1. The germline V gene (reference sequence) provides CDR1 DFQATT and CDR2 SNEGSKA. The V end loses 5 bases and the J end loses 5 bases, and a stretch of 30 bases separates them. This specimen's time point label, interpreted: persistent/refractory GD, antithyroid drugs over 5 years with positive TRAb. RNA was extracted from PBMCs in TRIzol for both TCR sequencing and RNA sequencing. Graves' disease was diagnosed according to American Thyroid Association guidelines. The patients came from an endocrinology department in Xi'an, China. Each patient gave around 9.2 milliliters of peripheral blood, collected in an EDTA anticoagulant tube. Ficoll Paque Plus density gradient separation was used to isolate PBMCs, and no further T cell sorting was done. An Agilent 2100 Bioanalyzer and agarose gel were used to check RNA quality, while a NanoDrop 2000 measured RNA concentration.

Overall study results and their limits: Peripheral blood alone was examined, since thyroid tissue, which constituted the primary lesion, could not be accessed. Persistent patients shared more public clonotypes among themselves (around 2,700) than newly diagnosed patients did (about 1,000). Only the TCR beta chain was sequenced and analyzed. Persistent Graves' disease patients showed lower TCR Shannon entropy and fewer highly expanded clones than newly diagnosed patients, suggesting clonal expansion. The authors noted that the small sample size was a limitation that may lower accuracy. Persistent disease showed preferential use of TRBV28, TRBJ1-2 and TRBJ2-5, whereas newly diagnosed disease favored TRBV20-1 and TRBJ2-1.

The clonotype was recovered from a woman aged 40 to 50 with Graves disease. Donor details come from another sample of the same person, matched by shared clones. Rearrangement joined TRBV20-1 to TRBJ2-5; the D gene lacks a confident call. This material consisted of peripheral blood mononuclear cells (PBMCs), taken when the disease was refractory, from a patient treated with antithyroid drugs. The CDR3 sequence is CSARPPQSRARRAETQYF. The nucleotides read TGCAGTGCTCGCCCCCCGCAGTCTCGAGCTAGAAGGGCGGAGACCCAGTACTTC.